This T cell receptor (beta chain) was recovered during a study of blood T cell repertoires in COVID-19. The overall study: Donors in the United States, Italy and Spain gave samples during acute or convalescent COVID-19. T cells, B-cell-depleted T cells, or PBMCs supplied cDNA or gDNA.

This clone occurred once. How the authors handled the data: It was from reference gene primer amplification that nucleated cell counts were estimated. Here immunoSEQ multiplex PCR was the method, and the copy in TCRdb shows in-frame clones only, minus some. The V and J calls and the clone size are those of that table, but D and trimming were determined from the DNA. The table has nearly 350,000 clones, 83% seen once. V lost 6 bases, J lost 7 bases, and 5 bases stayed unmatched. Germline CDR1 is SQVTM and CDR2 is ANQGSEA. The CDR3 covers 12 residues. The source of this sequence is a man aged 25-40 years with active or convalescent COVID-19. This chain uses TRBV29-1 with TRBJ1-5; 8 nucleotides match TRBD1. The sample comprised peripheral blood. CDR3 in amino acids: CSVRTGRQPQHF. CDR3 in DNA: TGCAGCGTGAGGACAGGGAGGCAGCCCCAGCATTTT.